The rows below give T cell receptor beta chains drawn from one sample of a study of early T cells in non-severe SARS-CoV-2 infection. From the 5' RACE reads, TCRdb called clonotypes with MiXCR, one entry per CDR3 protein. The sample records some 57,000 distinct CDR3 sequences, approximately 8% being singletons. The sequencing sample was made of whole blood. The source of these receptors is an adult who was a healthcare worker with PCR-confirmed SARS-CoV-2 infection or an uninfected control (not recorded which). CDR3s leave out the opening cysteine and the closing phenylalanine or tryptophan. Clone size is not always given. Where it is, it says once, few, many or a class for expanded clones.

clone_size v_call cdr3_length cdr3_aa
NA TRBV14 12 ASSQSLWVDEQF
many TRBV19 14 ASSAFQGATNEKLF
few TRBV4-2 14 ASSRGLWGSNQPQH
NA TRBV7-8 11 ASSLAQEIEAF
NA TRBV5-1 11 ASSDLAAGELF
NA TRBV4-1 11 ASSQEGLNEQF
NA TRBV9 10 ASSVDYNEQF
many TRBV3-1 13 ASSQDLAGRYEQY
many TRBV27 12 ASTERGGSYEQY
many TRBV7-2 12 ASSPDRTNEKLF
many TRBV5-6 11 ASSLGTVYEQY
many TRBV5-1 12 ASSSGTGVYGYT
NA TRBV20-1 9 SARGTYGYT
few TRBV10-3 12 AISESKGQEGHI
NA TRBV2 12 ASKVDFVVETQY
few TRBV11-2 15 ASSLEGLAGAYNEQF
NA TRBV12-3/TRBV12-4 12 ASRLDPSTDTQY
many TRBV9 13 ASSRGDTGANVLT
NA TRBV11-3 11 ASSLAGAGEQY
few TRBV18 13 ASSRLAASTDTQY
NA TRBV23-1 13 ASSHPTSASYEQY
many TRBV6-6 9 ASSPIGELF
many TRBV14 11 ASSPDGAYGYT
many TRBV20-1 13 SARVPSGRSDTQY
NA TRBV7-8 15 ASSRRQGRGGSGEQY
few TRBV15 12 ATGLGLAQETQY
many TRBV5-1 13 ASSPGGTDHQPQH
few TRBV7-9 12 ASSPAHSTDTQY
many TRBV20-1 12 SAARDRSYNEQF
many TRBV20-1 15 SARPRLAGGRSETQY
many TRBV20-1 11 SAKGVSYNEQF
many TRBV20-1 12 SASAGTGGYEQF
many TRBV7-3 16 ASSLLAGGAITTDTQY
many TRBV7-9 14 ASSLGRGIKLYGYT
few TRBV25-1 14 ASSARTGGIYNEQF
few TRBV4-1 12 ASSFRDRYNEQF
many TRBV13 14 ASSPRRTGVTYEQY
few TRBV7-2 13 ASSLAEEGVEWEY
few TRBV21-1 13 ASSLRTGAVHEQY